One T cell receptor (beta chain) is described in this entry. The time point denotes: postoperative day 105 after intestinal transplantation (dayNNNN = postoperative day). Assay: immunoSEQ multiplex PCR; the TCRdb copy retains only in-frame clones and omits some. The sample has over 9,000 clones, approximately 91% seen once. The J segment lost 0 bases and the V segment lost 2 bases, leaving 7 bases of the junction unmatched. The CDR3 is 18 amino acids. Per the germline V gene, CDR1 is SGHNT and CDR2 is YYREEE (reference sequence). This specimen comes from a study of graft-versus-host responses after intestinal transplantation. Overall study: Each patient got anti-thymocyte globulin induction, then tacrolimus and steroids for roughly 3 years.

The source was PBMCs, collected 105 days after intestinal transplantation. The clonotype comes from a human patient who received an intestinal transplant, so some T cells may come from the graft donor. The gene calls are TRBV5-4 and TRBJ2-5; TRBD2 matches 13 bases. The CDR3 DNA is TGTGCCAGCAGCTTAGCACTAGCGGGGGGGACGTACCAAGAGACCCAGTACTTC. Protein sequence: CASSLALAGGTYQETQYF. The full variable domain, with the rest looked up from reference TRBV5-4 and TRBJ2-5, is ETGVTQSPTHLIKTRGQQVTLRCSSQSGHNTVSWYQQALGQGPQFIFQYYREEENGRGNFPPRFSGLQFPNYSSELNVNALELDDSALYLCASSLALAGGTYQETQYFGPGTRLLVL.